The clone carrying this T cell receptor (beta chain) has just one count. RNA totalling about 0.45 to 1 ug underwent reverse transcription with random hexamers. Multiplex immunoSEQ PCR targeted 54 Vbeta and 13 Jbeta TCR beta segments. Using its own MiXCR run on the immunoSEQ multiplex PCR reads, TCRdb lists one record per CDR3 protein. The profile covers roughly 400,000 distinct CDR3 sequences, with 85% to 90% appearing a single time and under 0.15% taken by the ten largest. Germline V gene data show CDR1 as SQVTM and CDR2 as ANQGSEA. V was trimmed by 6 bases and J by 8 bases, leaving 5 bases between them. The CDR3 runs to 9 residues. The sample is drawn from a study of CD8 T cells in Susac syndrome. Peripheral blood CD8+ and CD4+ T cells were profiled by TCR beta sequencing.

Sequencing was performed on CD8+ T cells from PBMCs. This sequence joins TRBV29-1 and TRBJ2-1; D is possibly TRBD1 or TRBD2 (5 bases each). This TCR was sampled from a human donor with multiple sclerosis. CDR3: CSVGDEQFF. The CDR3 DNA follows: TGCAGCGTGGGGGATGAGCAGTTCTTC.